This record covers a single TCR beta chain. TCRdb itself ran the RT-PCR reads through MiXCR, one entry per CDR3 protein. The table lists about 110,000 distinct CDR3 sequences, around 36% of them singletons. The data stem from a study of patients and donors after allogeneic stem cell transplantation. The CDR3 consists of 17 residues. Germline V gene data show CDR1 as LGHNA and CDR2 as YNFKEQ. Trimming removed 1 base from V and 9 bases from J; junction bases left unmatched: 11. Sequenced sample: blood, either unsorted or a sorted T cell fraction (not recorded which). The sequence was collected from a human donor who was either an allogeneic HSCT recipient or a stem cell or donor lymphocyte infusion donor (not recorded which). It is not recorded whose cells these are; they may come from a transplant donor. This chain connects TRBV4-2 to TRBJ1-6; 8 bases fit TRBD1. CDR3 sequence: CASSQGDRWGDGSPLHF. CDR3 nucleotide sequence: TGTGCCAGCAGCCAAGGGGACAGGTGGGGAGACGGTTCACCCCTCCACTTT.